Each of the 27 T cell receptor beta chains below was sequenced from the same sample in a study of immune evolution from preneoplasia to lung adenocarcinoma. Repertoires were generated with immunoSEQ multiplex PCR, while TCRdb's copy carries only in-frame clones and drops some. The table records under 6,500 clones, under 80% of them present only once. The sequencing sample was made of FFPE adjacent normal lung tissue. All receptors come from a person in their 70s with lung adenocarcinoma.

This chain links TRBV27 with TRBJ2-7, with D possibly matching TRBD2 (6 bases). The CDR3 is 15 residues long. The germline CDR1 and CDR2 sequences are MNHEY and SMNVEV (reference sequence). V was clipped by 2 bases and J by 6 bases, with 17 bases between them. CDR3 sequence reads: CASSLGAGWRGEQYF. CDR3 sequence (DNA): TGTGCCAGCAGTTTAGGGGCAGGCTGGAGGGGCGAGCAGTACTTC.

V gene TRBV6-1 combines with J gene TRBJ1-5; 7 bases are a match to TRBD1. CDR1 is MNHNS and CDR2 is SASEGT in the germline V gene. The CDR3 consists of 15 residues. Trimming took 2 bases from V and 2 from J; bases not matched to a gene: 3. CDR3 sequence: CASSERGQRNQPQHF. CDR3 nucleotides: TGTGCCAGCAGTGAAAGGGGACAGCGCAATCAGCCCCAGCATTTT.

This clone was detected only once. The V and J genes are TRBV28 and TRBJ2-1; TRBD2 aligns across 7 bases. J gave up 0 bases and V 8 bases, and 4 bases lay outside the gene matches. Germline CDR1 is MDHEN and CDR2 is SYDVKM. There are 14 residues in the CDR3. The CDR3 sequence is CASREEFSYNEQFF. The CDR3 nucleotides are TGTGCCAGCCGGGAGGAGTTCTCCTACAATGAGCAGTTCTTC.

This clone was detected only a few times. Here the CDR3 reads CASSSGRGLLEKLFF. CDR3 nucleotides: TGTGCCAGCAGCTCGGGCCGGGGACTCCTTGAAAAACTGTTTTTT. This rearrangement joins TRBV7-9 to TRBJ1-4, with D possibly matching TRBD1 (5 bases). CDR1 and CDR2 from the germline V gene are SEHNR and FQNEAQ (reference sequence). V lost 4 bases and J lost 7, with 16 bases in between. The length of the CDR3 is 15 residues.

The chain uses TRBV28 and TRBJ1-2, with D hard to call. With 2 bases removed from V and 11 bases from J, the gap between germline ends came to 9 bases. Germline CDR1 is MDHEN and CDR2 is SYDVKM. The CDR3 length is 11 residues. The DNA of the CDR3 is TGTGCCAGCAGTTTAACCCGGGAGTACACCTTC. Protein: CASSLTREYTF.

The chain links TRBV18 to TRBJ2-3, with D tentatively TRBD1 (6 bases). The V and J ends lost 3 bases and 3 bases respectively, with 13 bases between them. In germline, CDR1 is KGHSH, CDR2 LQKENI. This CDR3 has 15 residues. The CDR3: CASSPFLQGTDTQYF. The CDR3 region has the DNA TGTGCCAGCTCACCGTTCTTACAGGGAACAGATACGCAGTATTTT.

This chain links TRBV11-1 with TRBJ1-5, with 7 bases matching TRBD1. Germline values: CDR1 SGHAT, CDR2 FQDESV (reference sequence). V was clipped by 6 bases and J by 7 bases; unmatched bases: 6. The CDR3 extends over 13 amino acids. The CDR3 DNA is TGTGCCAGCAGTACAGGGGAAGGACAGCCCCAGCATTTT. This translates into CASSTGEGQPQHF.

The gene calls are TRBV6-5 and TRBJ2-1; D is perhaps TRBD1 or TRBD2 (5 bases each). There are 13 residues in the CDR3. CDR1 is MNHEY and CDR2 is SVGAGI in the germline V gene. The V gene lost 8 bases and the J gene lost 6 bases, with 14 bases spanning the gap. The DNA for the CDR3 is TGTGCCAGCTCTCTCGGGGACGTCAATGAGCAGTTCTTC. This sequence encodes CASSLGDVNEQFF.

This rearrangement joins TRBV4-1 to TRBJ2-1; D ambiguous. Germline values: CDR1 MGHRA, CDR2 YSYEKL. CDR3 length equals 17 residues. Trimming left V 1 base short and J 0 bases short, with 13 bases between. The CDR3 here is CASSQGAAESSYNEQFF. CDR3 in DNA: TGCGCCAGCAGCCAAGGGGCGGCGGAAAGCTCCTACAATGAGCAGTTCTTC.

The DNA of the CDR3 is TGTGCCAGCAGCTTAGAGGAATCTGAGCAGTTCTTC. Translated: CASSLEESEQFF. The chain links TRBV11-2 to TRBJ2-1; no firm D call. The germline V and J ends were trimmed by 0 bases and 9 bases, with 6 bases remaining between them. Germline values: CDR1 SGHAT, CDR2 FQNNGV. There are 12 residues in the CDR3.

This clone has a handful of counts. The CDR3 loop is CASSQATGNTEAFF. CDR3 nucleotide sequence: TGTGCCAGCAGCCAGGCGACAGGGAACACTGAAGCTTTCTTT. The chain combines TRBV14 with TRBJ1-1, with D possibly matching TRBD1 (6 bases). V lost 3 bases and J lost 1, with 9 bases in between. The germline V gene encodes CDR1 SGHDN and CDR2 FVKESK. CDR3 length: 14 residues.

V is TRBV7-6 and J is TRBJ2-3; 8 bases fit TRBD1. The V gene end was trimmed by 3 bases and the J gene end by 5 bases; junction bases not matched to a gene: 7. Germline-derived CDR1 and CDR2 are SGHVS and FNYEAQ. This CDR3 is built from 15 residues. CDR3 amino acids: CASSFTGGLGDTQYF. The CDR3, as DNA: TGTGCCAGCAGCTTTACAGGGGGTTTGGGAGATACGCAGTATTTT.

The chain links TRBV15 to TRBJ1-1, with no clear D. CDR3 size: 14 residues. The germline V gene encodes CDR1 LNHNV and CDR2 YYDKDF (reference sequence). Trimming removed 0 bases at V and 2 bases at J, with 7 bases between. CDR3 region: CATSREWGNTEAFF. In DNA form, the CDR3 reads TGTGCCACCAGCAGAGAATGGGGAAACACTGAAGCTTTCTTT.

This sequence joins TRBV27 and TRBJ2-5; D call uncertain. The CDR3 runs to 10 residues. The germline V and J ends were trimmed by 6 bases and 7 bases, with 6 bases remaining between them. Germline V gives CDR1 MNHEY, CDR2 SMNVEV (reference sequence). CDR3: CASSQWTQYF. CDR3 DNA sequence: TGTGCCAGCAGCCAATGGACCCAGTACTTC.

The chain links TRBV10-3 to TRBJ2-5, with 7 bases matching TRBD1. V shed 0 bases and J 5 bases; nucleotides not matched to a gene: 6. The CDR3 consists of 15 residues. Per germline, CDR1 ENHRY and CDR2 SYGVKD. The CDR3 DNA is TGTGCCATCAGTGAGTCAGACAGGGCTGGGGAGACCCAGTACTTC. It is translated as CAISESDRAGETQYF.

CDR3 region: CAWSAGSGDGYTF. The DNA of the CDR3 is TGTGCCTGGAGTGCCGGGTCAGGGGATGGCTACACCTTC. V is TRBV30 and J is TRBJ1-2; D perhaps matches TRBD1 (6 bases). The CDR3 extends over 13 amino acids. Germline V gene lookup returns CDR1 GTSNPN and CDR2 SVGIG (reference sequence). Trimming cost V 1 base and J 6 bases, with 12 bases left between them.

This clone was seen only once. The chain links TRBV7-9 to TRBJ1-2, with D unclear. Germline CDR1 reads SEHNR; CDR2 reads FQNEAQ (reference sequence). V gave up 5 bases and J gave up 7 bases, with 11 bases separating them. The CDR3 is 12 residues long. DNA of the CDR3: TGTGCCAGCAGCCTCGCAGGAGGTGGCTACACCTTC. It encodes CASSLAGGGYTF.

The chain links TRBV28 to TRBJ1-1; D is possibly TRBD1 (5 bases). Trimming pared 8 bases from V and 2 bases from J, leaving 24 bases between. Germline V gives CDR1 MDHEN, CDR2 SYDVKM. The CDR3 extends over 17 amino acids. DNA for the CDR3: TGTGCCAGCGGCCATAACTTGGCGGGGGACGAAAACACTGAAGCTTTCTTT. This gives the protein CASGHNLAGDENTEAFF. The full variable domain, completed using reference TRBV28 and TRBJ1-1, is DVKVTQSSRYLVKRTGEKVFLECVQDMDHENMFWYRQDPGLGLRLIYFSYDVKMKEKGDIPEGYSVSREKKERFSLILESASTNQTSMYLCASGHNLAGDENTEAFFGQGTRLTVV.

The rearrangement links TRBV5-4 to TRBJ1-6, with unresolved D. Deletions cut 1 base from V and 4 bases from J, with 12 bases between. CDR1 is SGHNT, CDR2 YYREEE, per germline (reference sequence). This CDR3 has 16 residues. CDR3 bases: TGTGCCAGCAGCTTGTACGGAGCCTCGTATAATTCACCCCTCCACTTT. As protein: CASSLYGASYNSPLHF.

The chain links TRBV28 to TRBJ1-2; no clear D. Germline V gene lookup returns CDR1 MDHEN and CDR2 SYDVKM. V was pared by 4 bases and J by 4 bases, with 13 bases between. The CDR3 has 14 residues. The CDR3 sequence is CASSSRTVIYGYTF. CDR3 DNA sequence: TGTGCCAGCAGTTCCAGGACCGTGATCTATGGCTACACCTTC.

The chain carries TRBV2 and TRBJ1-1; 8 nucleotides line up with TRBD1. J was trimmed by 3 bases and V by 6 bases; bases with no gene match: 12. CDR1 and CDR2 (germline): SNHLY, FYNNEI. CDR3 size: 16 residues. This chain's CDR3 is CASSLGQGRLDTEAFF. For the CDR3, the DNA is TGTGCCAGCAGCCTAGGACAGGGCAGGTTGGACACTGAAGCTTTCTTT.

The table lists this clone with a few counts. The CDR3 DNA reads as TGTGCCAGCAGCTATGGCTCGGGGGTCTCACCCCTCCACTTT. Its translation is CASSYGSGVSPLHF. The V gene is TRBV4-2, the J gene TRBJ1-6; D may be TRBD1 (5 bases). This CDR3 is 14 amino acids long. The V end was cut by 5 bases, the J end by 10 bases, with 15 bases between. Germline V gene lookup returns CDR1 LGHNA and CDR2 YNFKEQ.

This clone was observed a few times. The chain uses TRBV30 and TRBJ2-1; no reliable D call. Trimming cost V 3 bases and J 1 base, with 7 bases left between them. The germline gives CDR1 GTSNPN, CDR2 SVGIG (reference sequence). The CDR3 extends over 13 amino acids. CDR3 residues: CAWRGGSYNEQFF. CDR3 coding DNA: TGTGCCTGGAGAGGTGGGTCCTACAATGAGCAGTTCTTC.

The sample holds one count of this clone. V gene TRBV27 combines with J gene TRBJ2-1; 13 bases are shared with TRBD2. V was clipped by 5 bases and J by 8 bases; unmatched bases: 6. The CDR3 has 15 amino acids. Germline values: CDR1 MNHEY, CDR2 SMNVEV (reference sequence). CDR3 DNA: TGTGCCAGCAGTCCACGACTAGCGGGGGGCTATGAGCAGTTCTTC. Translation: CASSPRLAGGYEQFF.

This chain links TRBV6-5 with TRBJ2-1, with TRBD1 identical over 9 bases. The CDR3 is made up of 14 amino acids. V trimming: 5 bases; J trimming: 7 bases; junction bases outside the gene matches: 6. Germline V gene lookup returns CDR1 MNHEY and CDR2 SVGAGI. CDR3 loop: CASSPGTGRNEQFF. CDR3 bases: TGTGCCAGCAGTCCCGGGACAGGGAGGAATGAGCAGTTCTTC.

This clone came up a few times. This chain uses TRBV7-9 with TRBJ2-1; D remains ambiguous. This CDR3 is built from 11 residues. Trimming pared 5 bases from V and 8 bases from J, leaving 7 bases between. CDR1 and CDR2 from the germline V gene are SEHNR and FQNEAQ (reference sequence). The CDR3 DNA follows: TGTGCCAGCAGCCCAGGATATGAGCAGTTCTTC. Its translation: CASSPGYEQFF.

This chain connects TRBV28 to TRBJ2-5; D tentatively fits TRBD1 or TRBD2 (5 bases each). The germline V gene has CDR1 MDHEN and CDR2 SYDVKM. The germline V and J ends were trimmed by 8 bases and 2 bases, with 21 bases remaining between them. The CDR3 totals 16 residues. The CDR3 sequence is CASLPHEGPLQETQYF. The DNA of the CDR3 is TGTGCCAGCCTACCACACGAGGGGCCCTTACAAGAGACCCAGTACTTC.